This T cell receptor (beta chain) was captured by sequencing in a study of cytomegalovirus exposure and HLA in healthy donors. General study findings and limits: Evidence from a later analysis indicated that most CMV-associated TCR beta chains looked HLA-restricted. Published work reported that the classifier diagnosed cytomegalovirus status with high specificity and sensitivity. Indistinguishable V segments, including TRBV6-2 and TRBV6-3, were excluded. A later analysis linked 15,000 to 20,000 TCR beta sequences to HLA alleles at 0.05 false discovery rate.

This clone was seen a single time. The target antigen is unknown. In the PCR, 60 Vbeta and 13 Jbeta primers were used. Sequenced by immunoSEQ multiplex PCR; TCRdb stores in-frame clones only, minus some. The table includes 150,000 or so clones, 60% to 85% detected once. The junction had 3 bases not matched to a gene; V was cut back by 1 base and J by 6 bases. Germline V lookup: CDR1 SGHDT, CDR2 YYEEEE. CDR3 size: 13 residues. The receptor was isolated from a man aged 40-49 years in good health and CMV-seropositive. The chain is built from TRBV5-6 and TRBJ1-1; 7 bases align to TRBD1. The sample taken for sequencing was PBMCs. The CDR3 nucleotides read TGTGCCAGCAGCTTGCAGGGGGTGGCTGAAGCTTTCTTT. It specifies CASSLQGVAEAFF.